These 18 T cell receptor beta chains were all obtained from the same sample, sequenced in a study of T-cell memory formation after mild COVID-19 (dated by TCRdb to 2020 to 2023). Library creation used 5' RACE. Instrument used: Illumina NovaSeq 6000. TCRdb reanalyzed the raw reads on its own, using fastp at Q25 for trimming and MiXCR for clone calling, and kept in-frame beta chains. Each CDR3 protein gets just one entry, which takes the most common genes and DNA from the rows behind it. A total of roughly 600,000 distinct CDR3 sequences appear in this sample, more than 15% of them only once. The ten largest clones represent around 12% of the sample. The sequenced sample consisted of PBMCs or a T cell subset sorted from them (not recorded which). Every receptor here comes from an adult woman who had mild COVID-19 (a few samples of this study predate the infection). The sample titles of this study are shuffled in the database, so cell type and time point are left out; the donor was told from shared clones.

This clonotype appeared a few times. The chain recombines TRBV12-3 or TRBV12-4 with TRBJ2-2; no clear D. The V and J ends lost 5 bases and 0 bases respectively, with 10 bases between them. This CDR3 has 15 amino acids. This chain's CDR3 is CASSPLTTNTGELFF. CDR3 coding DNA: TGTGCCAGCAGTCCGCTGACAACGAACACCGGGGAGCTGTTTTTT.

This clonotype was counted a few times. The chain has TRBV4-2 and TRBJ2-3; 8 nucleotides line up with TRBD2. J gave up 4 bases and V 1 base, and 10 bases lay outside the gene matches. The CDR3 is made up of 17 amino acids. Germline V gives CDR1 LGHNA, CDR2 YNFKEQ. DNA for the CDR3: TGTGCCAGCAGCCAAGTAATAACTAGCGGAGCTCCAGATACGCAGTATTTT. Its protein product is CASSQVITSGAPDTQYF.

This clonotype was counted a few times. This sequence joins TRBV4-3 and TRBJ2-3, with D perhaps matching TRBD2 (6 bases). Germline values: CDR1 LGHNA, CDR2 YSLEER. V lost 0 bases and J lost 0, with 7 bases in between. CDR3 length: 15 residues. Here the CDR3 DNA reads TGCGCCAGCAGCCAAGATGGGAGGAGCACAGATACGCAGTATTTT. Protein sequence: CASSQDGRSTDTQYF.

The V gene is TRBV14, the J gene TRBJ2-1; D remains unclear. The germline V gene has CDR1 SGHDN and CDR2 FVKESK. The CDR3 is made up of 12 amino acids. Trimming stripped 2 bases from V and 6 bases from J, with 5 bases between. CDR3 coding DNA: TGTGCCAGCAGCCAATTCTTCAATGAGCAGTTCTTC. It translates to CASSQFFNEQFF.

This clonotype was detected many times. J is TRBJ1-2 and V is TRBV18, with D hard to call. The CDR3 totals 14 residues. V was shortened by 4 bases and J by 1 base, with 10 bases between the two germline ends. Germline CDR1 and CDR2: KGHSH and LQKENI. CDR3 loop: CASSLEDLNYGYTF. For the CDR3, the DNA is TGTGCCAGCTCACTAGAGGACCTTAACTATGGCTACACCTTC. Using reference TRBV18 and TRBJ1-2 for the parts outside the CDR3, the full variable domain is NAGVMQNPRHLVRRRGQEARLRCSPMKGHSHVYWYRQLPEEGLKFMVYLQKENIIDESGMPKERFSAEFPKEGPSILRIQQVVRGDSAAYFCASSLEDLNYGYTFGSGTRLTVV.

The V and J genes are TRBV7-9 and TRBJ2-7; D unresolved. CDR3 length: 14 residues. V lost 2 bases and J lost 5, with 13 bases in between. Germline CDR1 and CDR2: SEHNR and FQNEAQ (reference sequence). CDR3 in amino acids: CASSLFDGRDEQYF. The CDR3 DNA sequence: TGTGCCAGCAGCTTATTTGACGGAAGGGACGAGCAGTACTTC.

This clonotype was recorded a few times. The J gene is TRBJ2-5, the V gene TRBV9, with D unresolved. The germline V gene encodes CDR1 SGDLS and CDR2 YYNGEE. The CDR3 loop spans 14 amino acids. V was clipped by 0 bases and J by 6 bases, with 12 bases between them. For the CDR3, the DNA is TGTGCCAGCAGCGTAGAGGAAGGAAGGCAGACCCAGTACTTC. Protein sequence: CASSVEEGRQTQYF.

This rearrangement joins TRBV2 to TRBJ2-5; tentative D call: TRBD1 (5 bases). This CDR3 contains 14 residues. Deletions cut 3 bases from V and 1 base from J, with 9 bases between. Germline V gives CDR1 SNHLY, CDR2 FYNNEI. The CDR3 DNA follows: TGTGCCAGCAGTGACGGCAGGGTCCAAGAGACCCAGTACTTC. This codes for CASSDGRVQETQYF.

This clonotype was detected a few times. The genes are TRBV30 and TRBJ2-7, with D maybe TRBD2 (6 bases). Trimming removed 0 bases at V and 5 bases at J, with 8 bases between. The germline gives CDR1 GTSNPN, CDR2 SVGIG (reference sequence). The CDR3 has 12 residues. The CDR3 loop is CAWSVWGDEQYF. In nucleotides, the CDR3 is TGTGCCTGGAGTGTATGGGGGGACGAGCAGTACTTC.

This chain joins TRBV18 and TRBJ1-2; D perhaps matches TRBD1 (6 bases). Germline CDR1 and CDR2: KGHSH and LQKENI. The CDR3 contains 15 residues. V was cut by 3 bases and J by 0 bases, with 11 bases left in between. In nucleotides, the CDR3 is TGTGCCAGCTCACCGGGACAAAGCTCTAACTATGGCTACACCTTC. It encodes CASSPGQSSNYGYTF. The variable domain in full, with the rest retrieved from reference TRBV18 and TRBJ1-2, is NAGVMQNPRHLVRRRGQEARLRCSPMKGHSHVYWYRQLPEEGLKFMVYLQKENIIDESGMPKERFSAEFPKEGPSILRIQQVVRGDSAAYFCASSPGQSSNYGYTFGSGTRLTVV.

The V and J genes are TRBV7-2 and TRBJ1-5; D is unclear. The V gene's germline CDR1 is SGHTA and CDR2 FQGNSA. The CDR3 is 14 residues long. The V and J ends lost 2 bases and 7 bases respectively, with 12 bases between them. CDR3 protein: CASSLRDSNQPQHF. The CDR3 coding sequence is TGTGCCAGCAGCTTACGTGATAGTAACCAGCCCCAGCATTTT.

In its sample, this clonotype was seen many times. V is TRBV3-1 and J is TRBJ2-1; tentatively, D is TRBD2 (6 bases). V gave up 5 bases and J gave up 3 bases, with 11 bases separating them. CDR1 is LGHDT and CDR2 is YNNKEL in the germline V gene (reference sequence). The CDR3 length is 14 residues. CDR3 region: CASSSRDFYNEQFF. CDR3 DNA: TGTGCCAGCAGCTCCCGGGACTTCTACAATGAGCAGTTCTTC.

The chain carries TRBV12-3 or TRBV12-4 and TRBJ2-1; the D gene could be TRBD1 or TRBD2 (5 bases each). Trimming cost V 10 bases and J 4 bases, with 20 bases left between them. This CDR3 has 15 residues. Here the CDR3 reads CATNRDARPYNEQFF. DNA for the CDR3: TGTGCCACCAATCGGGACGCCAGACCTTACAATGAGCAGTTCTTC.

In its sample, this clonotype was seen a few times. The rearrangement joins TRBV4-1 to TRBJ2-2, with a possible D match to TRBD2 (6 bases). The germline V and J ends were trimmed by 3 bases and 7 bases, with 27 bases remaining between them. Germline V gene data show CDR1 as MGHRA and CDR2 as YSYEKL. There are 19 residues in the CDR3. The CDR3 region has the DNA TGCGCCAGCAGCCACCAAAGGCGGTCCCGGGACTCCCTTTTCGGGGAGCTGTTTTTT. It encodes CASSHQRRSRDSLFGELFF.

J is TRBJ2-5 and V is TRBV4-3, with D possibly TRBD2 on 6 matching bases. Trimming took off 1 base at V and 5 bases at J, with 17 bases between the two ends. The CDR3 runs 16 residues. Germline assignment: CDR1 LGHNA and CDR2 YSLEER. The CDR3 is CASSQGSGGPLETQYF. In nucleotides, the CDR3 is TGCGCCAGCAGCCAAGGTTCAGGAGGGCCCCTCGAGACCCAGTACTTC.

This chain uses TRBV20-1 with TRBJ2-1; the D gene is possibly TRBD1 (6 bases). The ends were cut back, 5 bases at V and 2 bases at J, with 16 bases in the middle. Germline CDR1 and CDR2: DFQATT and SNEGSKA (reference sequence). The CDR3 runs 15 residues. CDR3 region: CSARSGTNPYNEQFF. The DNA for the CDR3 is TGCAGTGCTCGTTCCGGGACAAACCCCTACAATGAGCAGTTCTTC.

CDR3 DNA: TGCGCCAGCAGCCAGGGACAAGGATTAACCTCCTACGAGCAGTACTTC. It is translated as CASSQGQGLTSYEQYF. The chain joins TRBV4-1 to TRBJ2-7, with a possible D match to TRBD1 (6 bases). CDR1 is MGHRA, CDR2 YSYEKL, per germline. This CDR3 spans 16 amino acids. V lost 3 bases and J 0 bases, leaving 15 bases between the germline ends.

This clonotype appeared a few times. The V call is TRBV5-1, the J call TRBJ2-1; 13 bases align to TRBD2. V lost 7 bases and J lost 4; bases outside the gene matches: 2. CDR3 length: 14 residues. Germline values: CDR1 SGHRS, CDR2 YFSETQ. The CDR3 sequence is CASQLAGGYNEQFF. As DNA, the CDR3 is TGCGCCAGCCAACTAGCGGGAGGGTACAATGAGCAGTTCTTC.